This record looks at one TCR beta chain sequence and its context. The antigen is not known. V lost 7 bases and J lost 10, with 22 bases in between. CDR1 and CDR2 (germline): SGHTA, FQGNSA. This CDR3 has 14 amino acids. The data originate from a study of post-analysis software for immune sequencing data. Findings and limits, study-wide: Samples sharing a preparation batch grouped tightly together when assessed by F measure. Versus controls, multiple sclerosis patients showed significantly lower diversity (normalized Chao1). Included in a set of four or five TRBV segments more frequent in patients than controls were TRBV5-6, TRBV5-1 and TRBV20-1.

Every TCR beta cDNA library bore unique molecular identifiers. TCRdb reanalysed the PCR reads using MiXCR and keeps one entry per CDR3 protein. The sample includes about 800,000 distinct CDR3 sequences, less than 35% of them seen just once. The sequence was obtained from a girl aged 5-17 years with multiple sclerosis. The rearrangement joins TRBV7-2 to TRBJ1-1; maybe TRBD1 (6 bases). What was sequenced was blood. The CDR3 nucleotides are TGTGCCAGCAACGAAAGACAGGACCCCGTAGGAGCTTTCTTT. It codes for CASNERQDPVGAFF.